A single sample is the source of the 10 T cell receptor beta chains below, sequenced in a study of blood T cell repertoires in COVID-19. Libraries were prepared by immunoSEQ multiplex PCR; TCRdb keeps only in-frame clonotypes and omits some of them. Counted here are around 180,000 clones, more than 75% occurring once; the ten biggest clones make up approximately 4%. The sequenced material came from peripheral blood. These receptors came from a human donor in a cohort sampled during active COVID-19.

V and J are TRBV4-3 and TRBJ2-3; perhaps TRBD1 as D (5 bases). Trimming took off 0 bases at V and 2 bases at J, with 15 bases between the two ends. The CDR3 spans 17 residues. Germline-derived CDR1 and CDR2 are LGHNA and YSLEER. DNA for the CDR3: TGCGCCAGCAGCCAAGAGGCAGGGAAAAGTTTCACAGATACGCAGTATTTT. Its protein product is CASSQEAGKSFTDTQYF.

This chain joins TRBV7-9 and TRBJ2-2, with a tentative D call TRBD1 (6 bases). Per the germline V gene, CDR1 is SEHNR and CDR2 is FQNEAQ (reference sequence). The CDR3 extends over 16 amino acids. V dropped 5 bases and J dropped 0 bases, with 13 bases sitting between them. Here the CDR3 DNA reads TGTGCCAGCAGCCGCCCTAGACAGGCGAACACCGGGGAGCTGTTTTTT. It codes for CASSRPRQANTGELFF.

This clone was recorded only once. V gene TRBV10-3 combines with J gene TRBJ2-2; 10 positions agree with TRBD1. The CDR3 sequence is 18 residues long. CDR1 ENHRY and CDR2 SYGVKD come from the germline V gene. Losses at the gene ends were 0 bases for V and 1 base for J; bases not matched to a gene: 5. The CDR3 region is CAISESLRTGGNTGELFF. CDR3 bases: TGTGCCATCAGTGAGTCTCTCCGGACAGGGGGGAACACCGGGGAGCTGTTTTTT.

The chain carries TRBV3-1 (or the pseudogene TRBV3-2) and TRBJ1-5; weak D call: TRBD1 (5 bases). The CDR3 contains 15 residues. Germline V lookup: CDR1 LGHDT, CDR2 YNNKEL (reference sequence). The V end lost 0 bases, the J end lost 7 bases, and 13 bases lay between the germline ends. In DNA, the CDR3 is TGTGCCAGCAGCCAAGATGGGGGGGAGACGCAGCCCCAGCATTTT. It encodes CASSQDGGETQPQHF.

This chain connects TRBV6-2 or TRBV6-3 to TRBJ2-2, with 8 bases aligning to TRBD2. Germline loops: CDR1 MNHEY, CDR2 SVGEGT. The CDR3 covers 17 residues. V lost 0 bases, J lost 4 bases, and 7 bases stayed unmatched. The CDR3 loop is CASSYSLAGGRTGELFF. In DNA, the CDR3 is TGTGCCAGCAGTTACTCTTTGGCGGGAGGACGCACCGGGGAGCTGTTTTTT.

This clone was counted a single time. This CDR3 is also generated by other DNA sequences in the sample. This chain connects TRBV6-5 to TRBJ2-7, with TRBD1 identical over 7 bases. Germline V gene sequence: CDR1 MNHEY, CDR2 SVGAGI. CDR3 length: 13 amino acids. After removal of 6 bases from V and 2 bases from J, the junction contained 4 bases not matched to a gene. Here the CDR3 reads CASSRQGTYEQYF. CDR3 bases: TGTGCCAGCAGCCGACAGGGTACCTACGAGCAGTACTTC.

The V gene is TRBV2, the J gene TRBJ2-5; D is undetermined. CDR1 SNHLY and CDR2 FYNNEI come from the germline V gene. Trimming took off 5 bases at V and 1 base at J, with 8 bases between the two ends. CDR3 size: 13 residues. The chain's CDR3 is CASSPLVQETQYF. CDR3 in DNA: TGTGCCAGCAGTCCCCTAGTCCAAGAGACCCAGTACTTC.

This chain uses TRBV28 with TRBJ2-5; D is uncertain. Deletions cut 7 bases from V and 5 bases from J, with 14 bases between. This CDR3 is 13 amino acids long. Germline values: CDR1 MDHEN, CDR2 SYDVKM. The CDR3 protein is CASIGGPSETQYF. The DNA of the CDR3 is TGTGCCAGCATTGGCGGTCCGTCCGAGACCCAGTACTTC.

Details on this clone: One junction end disagrees with the germline gene, perhaps due to a read error. This rearrangement joins TRBV2 to TRBJ2-4; a possible D gene is TRBD1 (5 bases). Germline CDR1 is SNHLY and CDR2 is FYNNEI. There are 12 residues in the CDR3. The CDR3 here is CAGRVAENIQYF. The CDR3 nucleotides read TGTGCCGGCAGGGTGGCGGAAAACATTCAGTACTTC.

V usage is TRBV6-5 and J usage is TRBJ2-1; no reliable D call. This CDR3 region has 14 residues. Trimming pared 4 bases from V and 4 bases from J, leaving 11 bases between. Germline CDR1 and CDR2: MNHEY and SVGAGI. The CDR3 region has the DNA TGTGCCAGCAGTTCAATAACTGAGTACAATGAGCAGTTCTTC. Translation gives CASSSITEYNEQFF.